A selection of T cell receptor beta chains follows, all from one sample in a study of T-cell memory formation after mild COVID-19. Each CDR3 protein is one row after TCRdb ran MiXCR on the 5' RACE reads. This sample yields under 50,000 distinct CDR3 sequences, of which 25% to 35% are seen a single time; 43% belongs to the top ten. Sequencing used PBMCs or a T cell subset sorted from them (not recorded which). The receptors here all came from a young man who had mild COVID-19 (a few samples of this study predate the infection). Cell type and time point are not known. The CDR3 runs from the conserved cysteine through the conserved F or W. The order of the fields is J gene, D gene, clone size, V gene, CDR3 protein, CDR3 DNA. D genes are given only for firm matches. Expanded clones are given a class, and other clones once, few, many or no size at all.

TRBJ2-3 . . TRBV4-1 CASSQDDPRTTDTQYF TGCGCCAGCAGCCAAGATGATCCCAGAACCACAGATACGCAGTATTTT
TRBJ2-7 . . TRBV5-6 CASSPGLGEQYF TGTGCCAGCAGCCCGGGACTCGGGGAGCAGTACTTC
TRBJ2-5 . few TRBV6-2/TRBV6-3 CASSGSFQETQYF TGTGCCAGCTCGGGTTCTTTCCAAGAGACCCAGTACTTC
TRBJ2-1 . . TRBV6-5 CASKVRPTGNEQFF TGTGCCAGCAAGGTGCGTCCAACTGGCAATGAGCAGTTCTTC
TRBJ1-1 . . TRBV29-1 CSDGLRDTEAFF TGCAGCGACGGGCTCCGGGACACTGAAGCTTTCTTT
TRBJ2-2 . . TRBV7-9 CAVSEAGELFF TGTGCAGTATCAGAGGCCGGGGAGCTGTTTTTT
TRBJ2-7 . many TRBV29-1 CSVEVWGLGEQYF TGCAGCGTTGAAGTTTGGGGGCTCGGCGAGCAGTACTTC
TRBJ2-3 . . TRBV4-2 CASTKGRGTITDTQYF TGTGCCAGCACTAAGGGGCGGGGGACAATCACAGATACGCAGTATTTT
TRBJ2-6 TRBD1 . TRBV27 CASSDRGYSVNVLTF TGTGCCAGCAGCGACAGGGGGTATTCGGTCAACGTCCTGACTTTC
TRBJ1-4 . . TRBV5-1 CASSWTQGRINEKLFF TGCGCCAGCAGCTGGACCCAGGGACGAATTAATGAAAAACTGTTTTTT
TRBJ2-5 . few TRBV27 CASTLGETQYF TGTGCCAGCACCCTAGGGGAGACCCAGTACTTC
TRBJ1-2 . . TRBV9 CASSVASGAYGYTF TGTGCCAGCAGCGTAGCTTCGGGGGCTTATGGCTACACCTTC
TRBJ2-7 TRBD2 . TRBV29-1 CSVEGRTSGGTEGYEQYF TGCAGCGTTGAAGGGCGAACTAGCGGGGGGACCGAAGGGTACGAGCAGTACTTC
TRBJ2-5 . many TRBV27 CASSLSQGQETQYF TGTGCCAGCAGTTTGTCACAGGGCCAAGAGACCCAGTACTTC
TRBJ1-1 . few TRBV4-2 CASSLVNTEAFF TGTGCCAGCAGCCTAGTGAACACTGAAGCTTTCTTT
TRBJ1-1 TRBD1 . TRBV29-1 CSAGTGVEAFF TGCAGCGCAGGGACAGGGGTTGAAGCTTTCTTT
TRBJ2-3 . . TRBV20-1 CSVGGGRGDTQYF TGCAGTGTTGGAGGGGGGAGGGGAGATACGCAGTATTTT
TRBJ2-3 . . TRBV9 CASSGGPNVVDTQYF TGTGCCAGCAGCGGCGGACCCAACGTGGTAGATACGCAGTATTTT
TRBJ2-7 . . TRBV4-1 CASSPPDYVMQYF TGCGCCAGCAGCCCCCCAGACTACGTGATGCAGTACTTC
TRBJ1-6 . . TRBV28 CASSLPSTGQSNSPLHF TGTGCCAGCAGCTTACCATCGACCGGGCAGTCAAATTCACCCCTCCACTTT
TRBJ2-1 TRBD1 . TRBV14 CASSQLQGISYNEQFF TGTGCCAGCAGCCAACTACAGGGGATCAGCTACAATGAGCAGTTCTTC
TRBJ1-1 . . TRBV6-6 CASREGYTEAFF TGTGCCAGCAGAGAGGGGTACACTGAAGCTTTCTTT
TRBJ1-2 . few TRBV7-2 CASSYGTTDGYTF TGTGCCAGCAGCTACGGGACGACGGACGGCTACACCTTC
TRBJ2-2 . few TRBV4-1 CASSRSGELFF TGCGCCAGCAGCCGCAGCGGGGAGCTGTTTTTT
TRBJ2-3 TRBD2 few TRBV3-1 CASSPPAGIDTQYF TGTGCCAGCAGCCCCCCAGCGGGAATTGATACGCAGTATTTT
TRBJ1-2 . . TRBV15 CATSGPGTPNGYTF TGTGCCACCAGCGGCCCCGGGACACCCAATGGCTACACCTTC
TRBJ1-1 . . TRBV2 CASSEIGAGPSEAFF TGTGCCAGCAGTGAAATAGGGGCGGGCCCTTCCGAAGCTTTCTTT
TRBJ1-2 TRBD1 . TRBV6-5 CASSYSGQGRYGYTF TGTGCCAGCAGTTACTCAGGACAGGGACGGTATGGCTACACCTTC
TRBJ2-5 . . TRBV5-5 CASSTPGRSQETQYF TGTGCCAGCAGTACCCCCGGGCGGTCCCAAGAGACCCAGTACTTC
TRBJ2-1 TRBD1 few TRBV27 CASSLNWDRNNEQFF TGTGCCAGCAGTTTAAATTGGGACAGAAACAATGAGCAGTTCTTC
TRBJ2-3 TRBD2 . TRBV3-1 CASSQGLAETDTQYF TGTGCAAGCAGCCAAGGACTAGCGGAGACAGATACGCAGTATTTT
TRBJ2-5 TRBD2 few TRBV9 CASSGSGGVAETQYF TGTGCCAGCAGCGGTAGCGGGGGCGTCGCGGAGACCCAGTACTTC
TRBJ2-1 TRBD2 . TRBV6-2/TRBV6-3 CASSYSPQLAGSYNEQFF TGTGCCAGCAGTTACTCGCCCCAACTAGCGGGGTCTTACAATGAGCAGTTCTTC
TRBJ2-3 TRBD1 . TRBV15 CATSFGTGSTDTQYF TGTGCCACCAGCTTTGGGACAGGGAGCACAGATACGCAGTATTTT